These 31 T cell receptor beta chains originate from one sample sequenced in a study of blood T cells in healthy people across ages. Primed by a sample-barcoded 5' primer and a J-beta primer mix, a second PCR proceeded for roughly 6 to 12 cycles. TCRdb reprocessed the 5' RACE reads with MiXCR, giving one entry per CDR3 protein. The repertoire holds some 1.4 million distinct CDR3 sequences, with 35% to 45% as singletons. Sequencing was done on a sample of blood. These receptors were collected from a young woman in good health.

This clonotype was seen only a few times. The chain combines TRBV6-2 or TRBV6-3 with TRBJ2-7; TRBD1 might be the D (6 bases). The germline V gene has CDR1 MNHEY and CDR2 SVGEGT. This CDR3 has 17 residues. V shed 7 bases and J shed 0 bases, with 22 bases lying between them. Here the CDR3 DNA reads TGTGCCAGCAAAGGAAAGCCCAGACAGGATCCCTCCTACGAGCAGTACTTC. It specifies CASKGKPRQDPSYEQYF.

The chain combines TRBV12-3 or TRBV12-4 with TRBJ2-1; the D is unclear. This CDR3 has 14 amino acids. Trimming stripped 1 base from V and 8 bases from J, with 12 bases between. CDR3 nucleotides: TGTGCCAGCAGTTTAGTAGTTGCCTTCGATGAGCAGTTCTTC. This sequence encodes CASSLVVAFDEQFF.

The V and J genes are TRBV20-1 and TRBJ2-3; D gene ambiguous. CDR3 length: 13 residues. Germline V gives CDR1 DFQATT, CDR2 SNEGSKA (reference sequence). V lost 6 bases, J lost 2 bases, and 12 bases lay in between. CDR3 loop: CSALTAITDTQYF. The CDR3 coding sequence is TGCAGTGCCCTCACAGCCATCACAGATACGCAGTATTTT.

This clonotype appeared a few times. V usage is TRBV2 and J usage is TRBJ2-7, with TRBD2 matching over 13 bases. The last part of the DNA fits TRBJ2-5 better; the J call may be wrong. The CDR3 has 20 residues. Germline V gene sequence: CDR1 SNHLY, CDR2 FYNNEI. The CDR3, as DNA: TGTGCCAGCAGTCAACCACCGGGATCCAGGACTAGCGGGAGTATCGTGACCCAGTACTTC. This encodes CASSQPPGSRTSGSIVTQYF.

This chain links TRBV29-1 with TRBJ1-4, with D hard to call. This CDR3 is 12 amino acids long. The germline CDR1 and CDR2 sequences are SQVTM and ANQGSEA. V was shortened by 6 bases and J by 7 bases, with 12 bases between the two germline ends. In DNA form, the CDR3 reads TGCAGCGTGGGTCGGGTTGGTGAAAAACTGTTTTTT. This codes for CSVGRVGEKLFF.

V is TRBV10-3 and J is TRBJ2-5, with 10 bases identical to TRBD2. The V gene's germline CDR1 is ENHRY and CDR2 SYGVKD. V shed 1 base, J shed 11 bases, and the junction held 10 bases outside the gene matches. The CDR3 has 15 residues. The CDR3 bases are TGTGCCATCAGTGAGTTAGCGGGAGGTAGTAATGAGCAGTACTTC. Protein sequence: CAISELAGGSNEQYF.

V and J are TRBV20-1 and TRBJ2-3; 13 bases map to TRBD2. J was trimmed by 1 base and V by 5 bases; bases with no gene match: 9. The germline gives CDR1 DFQATT, CDR2 SNEGSKA (reference sequence). The CDR3 spans 17 residues. The CDR3 nucleotides are TGCAGTGCTCCACTAGCGGGAGGGCCAGGGGGCACAGATACGCAGTATTTT. Translating it yields CSAPLAGGPGGTDTQYF.

This sequence joins TRBV21-1 and TRBJ2-2; the D call TRBD2 from the table was never checked on the DNA. TRBV21-1 is labeled a pseudogene. The length of the CDR3 is 18 residues. The CDR3 loop is CASSTQTSGDINTGELFF. The CDR3 coding sequence is TGTGCCAGCAGCACTCAGACTAGCGGAGATATAAACACCGGGGAGCTGTTTTTT.

This chain connects TRBV9 to TRBJ1-2; 7 bases align to TRBD1. Germline assignment: CDR1 SGDLS and CDR2 YYNGEE. Germline trimming cut 0 bases from V and 4 bases from J; bases unmatched to any gene: 6. The CDR3 loop spans 15 amino acids. CDR3: CASSVGTGDGYGYTF. Written as DNA, the CDR3 is TGTGCCAGCAGCGTAGGCACAGGGGACGGCTATGGCTACACCTTC.

This clonotype was counted a few times. The V call is TRBV5-1, the J call TRBJ1-2, with 8 bases lining up with TRBD1. J gave up 6 bases and V 0 bases, and 13 bases lay outside the gene matches. The CDR3 covers 17 residues. In germline, CDR1 is SGHRS, CDR2 YFSETQ. The CDR3 protein is CASSLAGTQGARDGYTF. The CDR3 DNA reads TGCGCCAGCAGCTTGGCAGGGACGCAGGGGGCAAGAGATGGCTACACCTTC. The full variable domain, with the rest looked up from reference TRBV5-1 and TRBJ1-2, is KAGVTQTPRYLIKTRGQQVTLSCSPISGHRSVSWYQQTPGQGLQFLFEYFSETQRNKGNFPGRFSGRQFSNSRSEMNVSTLELGDSALYLCASSLAGTQGARDGYTFGSGTRLTVV.

V usage is TRBV10-3 and J usage is TRBJ2-7; D remains ambiguous. The CDR3 is 13 amino acids. Trimming shortened V by 0 bases and J by 5 bases, and 8 bases separated the two germline ends. Germline CDR1 and CDR2: ENHRY and SYGVKD. CDR3 loop: CAISESSPDEQYF. The CDR3 region has the DNA TGTGCCATCAGTGAGTCCTCGCCGGACGAGCAGTACTTC.

This clonotype was counted a few times. The V gene is TRBV6-2 or TRBV6-3, the J gene TRBJ2-5, with TRBD2 matching over 8 bases. The J call may be in error: the DNA end matches TRBJ2-7 better. CDR3 length equals 14 residues. Per germline, CDR1 MNHEY and CDR2 SVGEGT. The CDR3 is CASGVAGKNYEQYF. For the CDR3, the DNA is TGTGCCAGCGGCGTAGCGGGAAAAAATTACGAGCAGTACTTC.

The chain carries TRBV7-2 and TRBJ2-1; 8 nucleotides agree with TRBD2. The CDR3 loop spans 14 amino acids. The ends lost 5 bases at V and 8 bases at J; junction bases unmatched: 8. The germline gives CDR1 SGHTA, CDR2 FQGNSA. The CDR3 region is CASSQAGGKDEQFF. Written as DNA, the CDR3 is TGTGCCAGCAGCCAGGCGGGGGGTAAGGATGAGCAGTTCTTC.

The rearrangement joins TRBV3-1 to TRBJ2-5, with 10 positions matching TRBD2. Matching the DNA end better, TRBJ2-7 makes the J call doubtful. The V gene's germline CDR1 is LGHDT and CDR2 YNNKEL (reference sequence). This CDR3 comprises 16 residues. The CDR3 reads CASSRTSGGPIYEQYF. CDR3 DNA: TGTGCCAGCAGCCGGACTAGCGGAGGACCCATCTACGAGCAGTACTTC.

J is TRBJ2-4 and V is TRBV4-2; D unclear. Trimming left V 0 bases short and J 15 bases short, with 15 bases between. The V gene's germline CDR1 is LGHNA and CDR2 YNFKEQ. This CDR3 has 13 residues. The CDR3 DNA sequence: TGTGCCAGCAGCCAAGATACCCACCCAAACCCGTACTTC. Translating it yields CASSQDTHPNPYF.

The rearrangement links TRBV5-1 to TRBJ1-1; D gene uncertain. Germline V gene lookup returns CDR1 SGHRS and CDR2 YFSETQ. The CDR3 totals 15 residues. V lost 0 bases and J lost 1, with 10 bases in between. This CDR3 is CASSLGIGSNTEAFF. CDR3 coding DNA: TGCGCCAGCAGCTTGGGGATCGGGTCGAACACTGAAGCTTTCTTT.

This clonotype was counted between two and nine times. The rearrangement uses TRBV28 and TRBJ1-6, with TRBD1 matching over 10 bases. The CDR3 is made up of 16 amino acids. From germline, CDR1 is MDHEN and CDR2 SYDVKM. Trimming removed 4 bases from V and 16 bases from J; junction bases left unmatched: 16. CDR3 sequence: CASSWGETGGWIFLHF. DNA for the CDR3: TGTGCCAGCAGTTGGGGGGAGACAGGGGGCTGGATATTTCTCCACTTT.

This clonotype was seen many times. The chain is built from TRBV5-1 and TRBJ2-7; 8 bases map to TRBD2. CDR3 length: 14 residues. Germline lookup yields CDR1 SGHRS and CDR2 YFSETQ. Trimming at V came to 2 bases and at J to 3 bases, leaving 4 bases not matched to a gene. CDR3 protein: CASSFAGGDYEQYF. The DNA for the CDR3 is TGCGCCAGCAGCTTTGCGGGGGGAGACTACGAGCAGTACTTC.

The chain joins TRBV5-1 to TRBJ2-3; D might be TRBD2 (5 bases). The V and J ends lost 2 bases and 0 bases respectively, with 31 bases between them. Per the germline V gene, CDR1 is SGHRS and CDR2 is YFSETQ. The CDR3 totals 22 residues. The CDR3 region is CASSFEGLALKRTIVSTDTQYF. The CDR3 DNA sequence: TGCGCCAGCAGCTTCGAGGGCCTGGCTCTCAAACGAACTATCGTTAGCACAGATACGCAGTATTTT.

J is TRBJ1-5 and V is TRBV12-3 or TRBV12-4; 8 bases match TRBD1. The ends lost 5 bases at V and 6 bases at J; junction bases unmatched: 6. This CDR3 spans 14 amino acids. The CDR3 is CASSRGQASQPQHF. CDR3 in DNA: TGTGCCAGCAGTCGGGGACAGGCCAGTCAGCCCCAGCATTTT.

The chain has TRBV6-6 and TRBJ1-2, with D unresolved. CDR3 length equals 13 residues. Germline CDR1 and CDR2: MNHNY and SVGAGI (reference sequence). Trimming took 7 bases from V and 2 from J, leaving 11 bases between them. The CDR3 here is CASTPGKNYGYTF. For the CDR3, the DNA is TGTGCCAGCACCCCGGGAAAGAACTATGGCTACACCTTC.

About this clonotype itself: The junction differs from germline at one of its ends, possibly a read error. The rearrangement joins TRBV7-3 to TRBJ2-5; 7 positions agree with TRBD1. The CDR3 covers 14 residues. Per germline, CDR1 SGHTA and CDR2 FQGTGA. CDR3 nucleotide sequence: TGTGCCAGCAGCTTGGGACAGTACCAAGAGACCCAGTTCTTT. Its translation is CASSLGQYQETQFF.

This clonotype has only a few counts. CDR3 in amino acids: CSASEQTSYEQYF. The CDR3 DNA reads as TGCAGTGCTAGCGAACAGACGAGCTACGAGCAGTACTTC. The chain employs TRBV20-1 and TRBJ2-7; D not resolved. V was cut by 3 bases and J by 3 bases, with 12 bases left in between. Germline V gene lookup returns CDR1 DFQATT and CDR2 SNEGSKA (reference sequence). The CDR3 is 13 residues long.

This clonotype was detected a few times. The chain carries TRBV7-2 and TRBJ2-5; 8 nucleotides align to TRBD2. Trimming at V came to 7 bases and at J to 5 bases, leaving 6 bases not matched to a gene. The CDR3 sequence is 13 residues long. CDR1 is SGHTA, CDR2 FQGNSA, per germline. The CDR3 DNA reads as TGTGCCAGCACACCCACTAGCGGCGAGACCCAGTACTTC. Translated, it gives CASTPTSGETQYF.

V and J are TRBV6-6 and TRBJ2-5; perhaps D is TRBD1 or TRBD2 (9 bases each). The germline V and J ends were trimmed by 7 bases and 0 bases, with 15 bases remaining between them. Per germline, CDR1 MNHNY and CDR2 SVGAGI (reference sequence). There are 15 residues in the CDR3. The CDR3 DNA follows: TGTGCCAGCACTAGCGGGACAGGGTACCAAGAGACCCAGTACTTC. Translated, it gives CASTSGTGYQETQYF.

The chain carries TRBV6-2 or TRBV6-3 and TRBJ2-2, with a possible D match to TRBD1 (6 bases). V dropped 7 bases and J dropped 6 bases, with 15 bases sitting between them. This CDR3 spans 14 amino acids. CDR1 and CDR2 (germline): MNHEY, SVGEGT. The CDR3 loop is CASNWWTVPGELFF. In nucleotides, the CDR3 is TGTGCCAGCAATTGGTGGACAGTCCCCGGGGAGCTGTTTTTT.

V is TRBV3-1 and J is TRBJ1-4; 9 bases match TRBD1. V shed 6 bases and J 4 bases; nucleotides not matched to a gene: 3. Germline assignment: CDR1 LGHDT and CDR2 YNNKEL (reference sequence). CDR3 length: 14 residues. The chain's CDR3 is CASRGTGHNEKLFF. In DNA, the CDR3 is TGTGCCAGCAGAGGGACAGGGCATAATGAAAAACTGTTTTTT.

The table lists this clonotype with a few counts. The chain carries TRBV7-3 and TRBJ2-1; TRBD2 agrees at 7 bases. Germline-derived CDR1 and CDR2 are SGHTA and FQGTGA. The CDR3 sequence is 16 residues long. The junction had 6 bases not matched to a gene; V was cut back by 0 bases and J by 4 bases. This CDR3 reads CASSLTPGREYNEQFF. CDR3 nucleotides: TGTGCCAGCAGCTTAACCCCGGGGCGGGAGTACAATGAGCAGTTCTTC.

This rearrangement joins TRBV20-1 to TRBJ2-1; possibly TRBD2 for D (6 bases). Germline V CDR1 and CDR2: DFQATT, SNEGSKA (reference sequence). The V end lost 6 bases, the J end lost 8 bases, and 20 bases lay between the germline ends. The CDR3 length is 14 residues. Here the CDR3 DNA reads TGCAGTGCAAAACCTCGACTAGAGTCCCATGAGCAGTTCTTC. Protein: CSAKPRLESHEQFF.

V and J are TRBV5-1 and TRBJ1-4; D possibly corresponds to TRBD1 (6 bases). CDR3 length: 16 amino acids. Germline V gene data show CDR1 as SGHRS and CDR2 as YFSETQ. Trimming took 4 bases from V and 6 from J, leaving 19 bases between them. CDR3 sequence reads: CASSPGTSIVDEKLFF. The CDR3, as DNA: TGCGCCAGCAGCCCCGGGACATCTATTGTTGATGAAAAACTGTTTTTT.

The chain uses TRBV2 and TRBJ1-6; 7 positions match TRBD1. The germline V gene has CDR1 SNHLY and CDR2 FYNNEI. This CDR3 contains 14 residues. V shed 6 bases, J shed 6 bases, and the junction held 5 bases outside the gene matches. CDR3 in amino acids: CASSGQVSNSPLHF. CDR3 nucleotide sequence: TGTGCCAGCAGCGGACAGGTTTCTAATTCACCCCTCCACTTT.